The 4 T cell receptor beta chains given below trace back to one sample, sequenced in a study of Ad26.COV2.S vaccination and SARS-CoV-2 variants. Specified treatment: some 19 received Ad26.COV2.S at low or high dose, single or two shots; 5 received placebo; per-sample allocation not given. The investigators took samples on day 63 after the first vaccine or placebo injection. Produced via immunoSEQ multiplex PCR; TCRdb's table is partial and in-frame only. The sample shows a few hundred thousand clones, roughly 90% of them seen only once. Sequences were derived from peripheral blood, sampled in a trial of Ad26.COV2.S vaccine versus placebo. The receptors come from a person between 18 and 60 years old who received the Ad26.COV2.S COVID-19 vaccine or a placebo.

The gene calls are TRBV4-3 and TRBJ1-5; no firm D call. The length of the CDR3 is 13 residues. V lost 1 base and J lost 6, with 7 bases in between. Germline V gene sequence: CDR1 LGHNA, CDR2 YSLEER. In DNA, the CDR3 is TGCGCCAGCAGCCAAGTAGGGCTTCAGCCCCAGCATTTT. Protein sequence: CASSQVGLQPQHF.

This clone was seen only once. This chain connects TRBV5-6 to TRBJ2-3; TRBD2 might be the D (7 bases). The CDR3 is made up of 17 amino acids. CDR1 is SGHDT, CDR2 YYEEEE, per germline. With 3 bases removed from V and 0 bases from J, the gap between germline ends came to 17 bases. This chain's CDR3 is CASSSWGGPSSTDTQYF. CDR3 bases: TGTGCCAGCAGCTCCTGGGGGGGCCCCTCAAGCACAGATACGCAGTATTTT.

The chain has TRBV7-2 and TRBJ2-1, with 12 bases aligning to TRBD2. Germline V gene lookup returns CDR1 SGHTA and CDR2 FQGNSA. Trimming took 4 bases from V and 6 from J; bases not matched to a gene: 4. The CDR3 sequence is 15 residues long. The CDR3, as DNA: TGTGCCAGCAGCTCGGGACTAGCGGGTTTCAATGAGCAGTTCTTC. Its translation is CASSSGLAGFNEQFF. The full variable domain, completed using reference TRBV7-2 and TRBJ2-1, is GAGVSQSPSNKVTEKGKDVELRCDPISGHTALYWYRQSLGQGLEFLIYFQGNSAPDKSGLPSDRFSAERTGGSVSTLTIQRTQQEDSAVYLCASSSGLAGFNEQFFGPGTRLTVL.

This rearrangement joins TRBV10-3 to TRBJ1-2, with D tentatively TRBD1 (5 bases). The germline CDR1 and CDR2 sequences are ENHRY and SYGVKD. The V gene lost 3 bases and the J gene lost 3 bases, with 14 bases spanning the gap. The CDR3 contains 15 residues. The CDR3 nucleotides are TGTGCCATCAGTGAATCCCAGGGACGGGACTATGGCTACACCTTC. This encodes CAISESQGRDYGYTF.